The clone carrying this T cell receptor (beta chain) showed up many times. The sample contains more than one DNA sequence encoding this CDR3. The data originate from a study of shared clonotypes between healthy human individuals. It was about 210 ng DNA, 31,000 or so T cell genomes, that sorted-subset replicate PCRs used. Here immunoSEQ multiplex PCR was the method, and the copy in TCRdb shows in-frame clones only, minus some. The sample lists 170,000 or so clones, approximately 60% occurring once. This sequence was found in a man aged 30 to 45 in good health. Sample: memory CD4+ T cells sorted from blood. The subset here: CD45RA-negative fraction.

The CDR3 DNA reads as TGTGCCAGCAGCTTAGAGGGGAGCAATCAGCCCCAGCATTTT. Its translation: CASSLEGSNQPQHF. The gene calls are TRBV7-8 and TRBJ1-5; tentatively, D is TRBD1 (5 bases). The CDR3 extends over 14 amino acids. Germline CDR1 is SGHVS and CDR2 is FQNEAQ. Trimming took off 1 base at V and 1 base at J, with 5 bases between the two ends.